This T cell receptor (beta chain) was profiled in a study of cytotoxic CD8 clonotypes in ibrutinib-treated CLL. Roughly 2 micrograms of genomic DNA (from cryopreserved PBMCs) were used for TCR beta libraries. Study-level findings and limits: Public clonotypes were uncommon and contracted or stayed stable on treatment. Clonality was higher at baseline than in age-matched healthy donors and tracked circulating CD8+ T-cell counts.

Points on this clone: Its antigen is still unknown.

Depth targeted 1 in 200,000 to 1 in 1 million T cells, averaging around 9.5x coverage per clonotype. Profiled with immunoSEQ multiplex PCR; TCRdb holds only in-frame clones, not every one. The repertoire holds 90,000 to 95,000 clones, with about 74% as singletons. Looked up from germline, CDR1 is LGHNA and CDR2 is YNFKEQ. The CDR3 runs 16 residues. Unmatched junction bases numbered 6, after V lost 0 bases and J lost 4 bases. This sequence originates from a human donor with chronic lymphocytic leukemia. This chain joins TRBV4-2 and TRBJ2-5, with 9 bases lining up with TRBD2. This specimen was PBMCs, taken after 24 months of ibrutinib treatment. CDR3: CASSQEAGGGLETQYF. CDR3 nucleotide sequence: TGTGCCAGCAGCCAAGAAGCGGGAGGCGGGTTAGAGACCCAGTACTTC.